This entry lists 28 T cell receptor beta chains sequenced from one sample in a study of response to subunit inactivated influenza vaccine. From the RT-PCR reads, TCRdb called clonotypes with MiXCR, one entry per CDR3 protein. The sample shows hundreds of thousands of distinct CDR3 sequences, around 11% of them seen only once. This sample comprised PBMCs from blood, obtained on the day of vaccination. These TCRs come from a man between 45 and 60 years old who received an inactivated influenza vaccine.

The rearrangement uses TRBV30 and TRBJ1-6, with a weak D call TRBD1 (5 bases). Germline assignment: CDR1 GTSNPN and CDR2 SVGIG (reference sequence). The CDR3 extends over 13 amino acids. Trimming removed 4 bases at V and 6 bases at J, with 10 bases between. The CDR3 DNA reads TGTGCCTGGATGGTGACAGCTAATTCACCCCTCCACTTT. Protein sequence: CAWMVTANSPLHF.

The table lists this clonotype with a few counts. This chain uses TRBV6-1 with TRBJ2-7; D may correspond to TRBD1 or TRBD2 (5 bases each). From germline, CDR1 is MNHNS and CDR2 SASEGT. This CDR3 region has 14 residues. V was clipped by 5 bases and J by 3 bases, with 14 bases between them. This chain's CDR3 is CASSQPGPLYEQYF. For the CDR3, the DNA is TGTGCCAGCAGTCAGCCGGGACCACTCTACGAGCAGTACTTC.

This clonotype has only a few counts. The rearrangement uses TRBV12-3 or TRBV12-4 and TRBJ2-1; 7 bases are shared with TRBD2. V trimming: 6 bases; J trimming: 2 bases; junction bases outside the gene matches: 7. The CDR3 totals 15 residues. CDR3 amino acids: CASSPGRNPYNEQFF. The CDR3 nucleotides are TGTGCCAGCAGCCCCGGGAGGAACCCCTACAATGAGCAGTTCTTC.

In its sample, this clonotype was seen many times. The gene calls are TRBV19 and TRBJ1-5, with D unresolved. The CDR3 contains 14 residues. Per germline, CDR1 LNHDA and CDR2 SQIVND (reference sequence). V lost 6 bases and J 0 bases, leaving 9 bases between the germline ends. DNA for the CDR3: TGTGCCAGTAGGATGGATGTTAGCAATCAGCCCCAGCATTTT. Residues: CASRMDVSNQPQHF.

The CDR3 spells CASSLRTRAYNEQFF. The DNA of the CDR3 is TGTGCCAGCAGCTTAAGGACTAGGGCCTACAATGAGCAGTTCTTC. The chain is built from TRBV11-2 and TRBJ2-1; 7 nucleotides agree with TRBD2. V lost 2 bases to trimming and J lost 2 bases; unmatched junction nucleotides: 3. This CDR3 is 15 amino acids long. Germline lookup yields CDR1 SGHAT and CDR2 FQNNGV.

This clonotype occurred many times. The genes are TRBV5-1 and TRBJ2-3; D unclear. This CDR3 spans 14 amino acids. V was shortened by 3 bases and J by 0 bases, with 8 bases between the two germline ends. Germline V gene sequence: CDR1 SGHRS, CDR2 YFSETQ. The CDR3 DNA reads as TGCGCCAGCAGCTCTCAGGATAGCACAGATACGCAGTATTTT. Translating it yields CASSSQDSTDTQYF. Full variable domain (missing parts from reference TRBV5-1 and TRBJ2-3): KAGVTQTPRYLIKTRGQQVTLSCSPISGHRSVSWYQQTPGQGLQFLFEYFSETQRNKGNFPGRFSGRQFSNSRSEMNVSTLELGDSALYLCASSSQDSTDTQYFGPGTRLTVL.

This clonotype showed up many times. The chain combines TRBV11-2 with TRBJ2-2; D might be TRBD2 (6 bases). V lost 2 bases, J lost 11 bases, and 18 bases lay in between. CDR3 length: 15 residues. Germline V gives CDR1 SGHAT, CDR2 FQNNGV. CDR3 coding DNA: TGTGCCAGCAGCTTACTCCGGGAGCCACGTGGCGAGCTGTTTTTT. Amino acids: CASSLLREPRGELFF.

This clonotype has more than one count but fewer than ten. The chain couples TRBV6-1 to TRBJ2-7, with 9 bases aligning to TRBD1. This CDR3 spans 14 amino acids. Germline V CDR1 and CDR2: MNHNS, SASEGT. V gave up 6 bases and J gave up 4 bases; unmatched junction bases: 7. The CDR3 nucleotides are TGTGCCAGCAGAACTGACAGGGGGGCGTACGAGCAGTACTTC. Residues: CASRTDRGAYEQYF.

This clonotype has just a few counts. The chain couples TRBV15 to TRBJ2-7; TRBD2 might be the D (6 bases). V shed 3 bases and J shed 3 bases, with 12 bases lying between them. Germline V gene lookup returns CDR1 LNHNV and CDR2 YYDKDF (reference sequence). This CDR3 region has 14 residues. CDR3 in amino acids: CATSSGTQGYEQYF. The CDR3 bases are TGTGCCACCAGCAGCGGGACTCAAGGCTACGAGCAGTACTTC.

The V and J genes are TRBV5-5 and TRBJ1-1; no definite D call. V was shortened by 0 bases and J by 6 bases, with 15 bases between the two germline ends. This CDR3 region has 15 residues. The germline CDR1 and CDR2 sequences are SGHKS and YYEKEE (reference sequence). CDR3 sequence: CASSLEVGGVAEAFF. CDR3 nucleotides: TGTGCCAGCAGCTTGGAGGTCGGCGGGGTTGCTGAAGCTTTCTTT.

For the CDR3, the DNA is TGTGCCAGTAGTAACCCAGGGTATAGCAATCAGCCCCAGCATTTT. Translated: CASSNPGYSNQPQHF. The chain has TRBV19 and TRBJ1-5, with D possibly being TRBD1 (5 bases). Trimming took 4 bases from V and 0 from J, leaving 10 bases between them. The germline CDR1 and CDR2 sequences are LNHDA and SQIVND (reference sequence). The CDR3 extends over 15 amino acids. Variable domain in full (rest from reference TRBV19 and TRBJ1-5): DGGITQSPKYLFRKEGQNVTLSCEQNLNHDAMYWYRQDPGQGLRLIYYSQIVNDFQKGDIAEGYSVSREKKESFPLTVTSAQKNPTAFYLCASSNPGYSNQPQHFGDGTRLSIL.

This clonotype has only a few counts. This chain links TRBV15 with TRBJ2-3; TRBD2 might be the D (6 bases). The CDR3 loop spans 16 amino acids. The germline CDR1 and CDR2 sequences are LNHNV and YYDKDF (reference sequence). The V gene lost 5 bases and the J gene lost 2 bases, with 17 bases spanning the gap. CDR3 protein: CATSPRENSVTDTQYF. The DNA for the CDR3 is TGTGCCACCAGCCCACGGGAGAACTCCGTCACAGATACGCAGTATTTT.

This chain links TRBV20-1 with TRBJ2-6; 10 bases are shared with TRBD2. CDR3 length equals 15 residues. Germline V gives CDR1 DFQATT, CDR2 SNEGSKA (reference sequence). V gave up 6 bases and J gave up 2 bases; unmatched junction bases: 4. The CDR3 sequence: CSAKLAGAGANVLTF. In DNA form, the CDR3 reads TGCAGTGCCAAGCTAGCGGGGGCTGGGGCCAACGTCCTGACTTTC.

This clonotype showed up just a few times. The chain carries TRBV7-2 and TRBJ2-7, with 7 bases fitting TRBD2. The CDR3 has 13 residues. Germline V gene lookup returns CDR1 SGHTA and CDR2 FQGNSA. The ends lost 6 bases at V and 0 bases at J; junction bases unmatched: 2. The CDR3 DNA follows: TGTGCCAGCAGAGCGGGGAGCTCCTACGAGCAGTACTTC. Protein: CASRAGSSYEQYF.

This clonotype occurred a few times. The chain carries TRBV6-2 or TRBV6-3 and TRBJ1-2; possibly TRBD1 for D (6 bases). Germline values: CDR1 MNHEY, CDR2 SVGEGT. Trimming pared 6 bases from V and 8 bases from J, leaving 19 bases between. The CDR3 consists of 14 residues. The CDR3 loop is CASRRSGTSRGYTF. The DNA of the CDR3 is TGTGCCAGCAGGAGATCCGGGACATCTCGCGGCTACACCTTC.

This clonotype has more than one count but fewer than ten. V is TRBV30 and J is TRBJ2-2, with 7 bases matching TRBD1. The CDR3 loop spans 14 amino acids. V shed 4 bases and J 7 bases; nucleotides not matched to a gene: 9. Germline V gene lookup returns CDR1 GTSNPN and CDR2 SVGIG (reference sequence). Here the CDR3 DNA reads TGTGCCTGGAAGCCAGACAGGGCTAGCGGGGAGCTGTTTTTT. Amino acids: CAWKPDRASGELFF.

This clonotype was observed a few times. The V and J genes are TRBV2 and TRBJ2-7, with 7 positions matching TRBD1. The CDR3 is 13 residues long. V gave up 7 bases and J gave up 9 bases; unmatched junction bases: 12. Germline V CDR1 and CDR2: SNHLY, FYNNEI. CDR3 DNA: TGTGCCAGCAACACAGACAGGGAACGTGTGCAGTACTTC. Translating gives CASNTDRERVQYF. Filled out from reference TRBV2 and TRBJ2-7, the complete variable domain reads EPEVTQTPSHQVTQMGQEVILRCVPISNHLYFYWYRQILGQKVEFLVSFYNNEISEKSEIFDDQFSVERPDGSNFTLKIRSTKLEDSAMYFCASNTDRERVQYFGPGTRLTVT.

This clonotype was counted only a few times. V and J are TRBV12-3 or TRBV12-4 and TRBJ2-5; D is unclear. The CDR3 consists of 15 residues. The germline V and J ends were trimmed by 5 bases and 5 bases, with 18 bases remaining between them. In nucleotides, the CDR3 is TGTGCCAGCAGTCCATCGGCCCATAGGGCGGAGACCCAGTACTTC. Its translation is CASSPSAHRAETQYF.

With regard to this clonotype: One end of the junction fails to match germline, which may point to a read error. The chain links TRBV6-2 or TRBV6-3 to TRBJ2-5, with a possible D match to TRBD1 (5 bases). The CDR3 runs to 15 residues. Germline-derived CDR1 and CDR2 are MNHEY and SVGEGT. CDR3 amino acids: CASSYSVTGQGTQYF. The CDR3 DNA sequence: TGTGCCAGCAGTTACTCGGTGACTGGACAAGGGACCCAGTACTTC.

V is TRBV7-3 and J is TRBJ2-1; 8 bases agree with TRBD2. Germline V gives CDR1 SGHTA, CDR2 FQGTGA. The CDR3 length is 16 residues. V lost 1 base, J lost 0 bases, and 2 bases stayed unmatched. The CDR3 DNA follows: TGTGCCAGCAGCTTAATAGCGGGAAGCTCCTACAATGAGCAGTTCTTC. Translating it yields CASSLIAGSSYNEQFF.

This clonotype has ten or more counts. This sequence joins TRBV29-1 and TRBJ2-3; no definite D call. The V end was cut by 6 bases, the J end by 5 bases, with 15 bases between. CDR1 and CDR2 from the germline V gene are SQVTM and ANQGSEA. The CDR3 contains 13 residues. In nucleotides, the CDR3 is TGCAGCGTCTCGTCTGTAGGGCTAGATACGCAGTATTTT. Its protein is CSVSSVGLDTQYF.

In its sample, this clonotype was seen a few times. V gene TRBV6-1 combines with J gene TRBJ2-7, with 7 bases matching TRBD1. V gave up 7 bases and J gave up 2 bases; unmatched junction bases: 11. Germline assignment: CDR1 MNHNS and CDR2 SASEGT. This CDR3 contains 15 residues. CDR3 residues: CASIKVTGMAYEQYF. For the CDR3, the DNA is TGTGCCAGCATCAAAGTGACAGGGATGGCCTACGAGCAGTACTTC.

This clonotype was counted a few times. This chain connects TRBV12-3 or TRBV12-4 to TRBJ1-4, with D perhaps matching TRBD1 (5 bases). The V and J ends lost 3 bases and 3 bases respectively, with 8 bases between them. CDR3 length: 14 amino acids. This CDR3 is CASSFTGANEKLFF. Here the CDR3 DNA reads TGTGCCAGCAGTTTCACGGGGGCTAATGAAAAACTGTTTTTT.

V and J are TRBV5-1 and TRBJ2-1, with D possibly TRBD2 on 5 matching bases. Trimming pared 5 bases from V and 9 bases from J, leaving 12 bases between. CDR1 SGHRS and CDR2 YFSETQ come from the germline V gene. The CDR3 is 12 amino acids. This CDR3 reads CASRPEGTEQFF. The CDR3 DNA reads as TGCGCCAGCAGGCCAGAGGGAACTGAGCAGTTCTTC.

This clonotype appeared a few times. CDR3 protein: CASSLVGQRETQYF. In DNA, the CDR3 is TGTGCCAGCAGCTTAGTCGGTCAGAGAGAGACCCAGTACTTC. The chain couples TRBV7-2 to TRBJ2-5, with D hard to call. V was clipped by 1 base and J by 4 bases, with 10 bases between them. The CDR3 extends over 14 amino acids. From germline, CDR1 is SGHTA and CDR2 FQGNSA. The whole variable domain, remainder taken from reference TRBV7-2 and TRBJ2-5, is GAGVSQSPSNKVTEKGKDVELRCDPISGHTALYWYRQSLGQGLEFLIYFQGNSAPDKSGLPSDRFSAERTGGSVSTLTIQRTQQEDSAVYLCASSLVGQRETQYFGPGTRLLVL.

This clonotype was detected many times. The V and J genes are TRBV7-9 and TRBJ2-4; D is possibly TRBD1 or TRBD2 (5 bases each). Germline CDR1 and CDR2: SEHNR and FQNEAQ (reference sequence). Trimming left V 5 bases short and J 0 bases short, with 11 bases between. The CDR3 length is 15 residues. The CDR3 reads CASSLWGTAKNIQYF. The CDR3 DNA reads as TGTGCCAGCAGCCTATGGGGGACAGCCAAAAACATTCAGTACTTC. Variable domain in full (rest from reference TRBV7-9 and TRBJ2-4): DTGVSQNPRHKITKRGQNVTFRCDPISEHNRLYWYRQTLGQGPEFLTYFQNEAQLEKSRLLSDRFSAERPKGSFSTLEIQRTEQGDSAMYLCASSLWGTAKNIQYFGAGTRLSVL.

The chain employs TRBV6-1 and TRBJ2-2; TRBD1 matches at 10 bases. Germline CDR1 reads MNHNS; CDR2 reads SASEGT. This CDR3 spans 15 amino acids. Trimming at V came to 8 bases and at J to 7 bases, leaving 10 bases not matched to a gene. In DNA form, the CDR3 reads TGTGCCAGCGCAGAGACAGGGGGCGATTTCGGGGAGCTGTTTTTT. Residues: CASAETGGDFGELFF.

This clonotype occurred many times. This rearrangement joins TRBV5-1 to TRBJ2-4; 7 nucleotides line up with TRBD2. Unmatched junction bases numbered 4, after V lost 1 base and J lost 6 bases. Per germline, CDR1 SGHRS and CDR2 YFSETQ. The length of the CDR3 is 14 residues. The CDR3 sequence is CASSLPGGGNIQYF. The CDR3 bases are TGCGCCAGCAGCTTGCCGGGGGGAGGAAACATTCAGTACTTC. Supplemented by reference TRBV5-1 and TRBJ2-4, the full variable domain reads KAGVTQTPRYLIKTRGQQVTLSCSPISGHRSVSWYQQTPGQGLQFLFEYFSETQRNKGNFPGRFSGRQFSNSRSEMNVSTLELGDSALYLCASSLPGGGNIQYFGAGTRLSVL.